Shown below are 7 T cell receptor beta chains from a single sample sequenced in a study of beta chain features in type 1 diabetes. Every bit of the isolated RNA underwent reverse transcription, so sequencing read expressed TCRB transcripts. The table came from immunoSEQ multiplex PCR; TCRdb's copy has only in-frame clones and leaves some out. This sample has hundreds of thousands of clones, with 7% to 9% found just once. Sequencing used central memory CD4+ T cells from blood. The receptors were sampled from a woman under 30 in good health.

The chain links TRBV14 to TRBJ2-3; no reliable D call. V lost 0 bases to trimming and J lost 2 bases, with 12 bases between them. The CDR3 has 16 amino acids. Germline CDR1 and CDR2: SGHDN and FVKESK. CDR3 in amino acids: CASSQDIGWSTDTQYF. The CDR3, as DNA: TGTGCCAGCAGCCAAGATATAGGGTGGTCCACAGATACGCAGTATTTT.

This clone has at least ten counts. The CDR3 region is CASSSRPSGQGGYTF. The CDR3 DNA is TGTGCCAGCAGCTCCCGCCCCTCTGGACAGGGTGGCTACACCTTC. V is TRBV11-2 and J is TRBJ1-2; TRBD1 agrees at 8 bases. The germline V gene encodes CDR1 SGHAT and CDR2 FQNNGV. This CDR3 has 15 amino acids. The V gene end was trimmed by 4 bases and the J gene end by 7 bases; junction bases not matched to a gene: 11.

Only a few counts were recorded for this clone. The V call is TRBV15, the J call TRBJ2-3; 8 bases are shared with TRBD2. The CDR3 covers 16 residues. Germline CDR1 and CDR2: LNHNV and YYDKDF (reference sequence). With V trimmed by 0 bases and J by 2 bases, 4 bases remained unmatched. This CDR3 is CATSRDLAGITDTQYF. DNA for the CDR3: TGTGCCACCAGCAGAGATTTAGCGGGAATCACAGATACGCAGTATTTT.

A few counts support this clone. V and J are TRBV6-6 and TRBJ1-5; D gene unclear. The V gene lost 8 bases and the J gene lost 5 bases, with 13 bases spanning the gap. The CDR3 loop spans 13 amino acids. CDR1 is MNHNY, CDR2 SVGAGI, per germline (reference sequence). This CDR3 is CASQPHQYQPQHF. The DNA of the CDR3 is TGTGCCAGCCAACCGCACCAATATCAGCCCCAGCATTTT.

The chain recombines TRBV6-1 with TRBJ2-1; weak D call: TRBD2 (6 bases). This CDR3 is 15 amino acids long. Trimming took off 5 bases at V and 4 bases at J, with 15 bases between the two ends. Germline V gives CDR1 MNHNS, CDR2 SASEGT. The CDR3 sequence is CASSLGLNLYNEQFF. The CDR3 DNA reads TGTGCCAGCAGTTTGGGACTTAACCTATACAATGAGCAGTTCTTC.

This clone showed up many times. This chain connects TRBV6-5 to TRBJ2-2, with TRBD1 as a possible D gene (6 bases). Trimming pared 6 bases from V and 4 bases from J, leaving 12 bases between. The length of the CDR3 is 14 residues. From germline, CDR1 is MNHEY and CDR2 SVGAGI. DNA for the CDR3: TGTGCCAGCAGAACAGGGATGGGCACCGGGGAGCTGTTTTTT. This encodes CASRTGMGTGELFF.

This clone was counted only a few times. The J gene is TRBJ1-6, the V gene TRBV18, with D possibly TRBD1 on 5 matching bases. The CDR3 covers 15 residues. The V gene's germline CDR1 is KGHSH and CDR2 LQKENI. V was cut by 4 bases and J by 8 bases, with 15 bases left in between. CDR3 protein: CASSLTHTGDSPLHF. CDR3 sequence (DNA): TGTGCCAGCTCACTTACGCACACGGGGGATTCACCCCTCCACTTT.